This passage covers 7 T cell receptor beta chains from one sample sequenced in a study of T cell clonality in common variable immunodeficiency. General study points: Fewer deletions and N-nucleotide insertions were reportedly seen in common variable immunodeficiency TCR beta sequences.

Profiled with immunoSEQ multiplex PCR; TCRdb holds only in-frame clones, not every one. The profile covers 14,000 or so clones, none occurring a single time. These receptors lack a known antigen. The sequenced sample consisted of peripheral blood mononuclear cells. The receptor source for this set is a human donor with common variable immunodeficiency.

Ten or more counts support this clone. The read gets to within 3 residues of the CDR3 end, and the germline J gene fills in the rest. J is TRBJ2-7 and V is TRBV2, with 10 bases aligning to TRBD2. V lost 8 bases and J lost 5; bases outside the gene matches: 9. CDR3 length equals 14 residues. From germline, CDR1 is SNHLY and CDR2 FYNNEI. The CDR3 reads CASLTGLAFHEQYF. CDR3 DNA (partial): TGTGCCAGCCTAACGGGACTAGCGTTCCACGAG.

Points on this clone: The read terminates 3 residues ahead of where the CDR3 ends, so the germline J gene completes it. This rearrangement joins TRBV19 to TRBJ2-3, with 11 bases identical to TRBD2. The V and J ends lost 6 bases and 4 bases, in that order; junction bases with no gene match: 6. There are 15 residues in the CDR3. Germline values: CDR1 LNHDA, CDR2 SQIVND (reference sequence). The DNA read from the CDR3 is TGTGCCAGTAGGAGACTAGCGGGGTTTGCAGATACG. It codes for CASRRLAGFADT. The complete CDR3 sequence is CASRRLAGFADTQYF.

In its sample, this clone was seen a few times. The read terminates 3 residues ahead of where the CDR3 ends, so the germline J gene completes it. The chain joins TRBV6-2 or TRBV6-3 to TRBJ1-6; a possible D gene is TRBD1 (5 bases). In germline, CDR1 is MNHEY, CDR2 SVGEGT. The CDR3 sequence is 16 residues long. The CDR3 loop reads CASRDHPTAKVSPLHF. Incomplete CDR3 DNA: TGTGCCAGCAGGGACCACCCGACAGCCAAAGTATCGCCC.

This clone was recorded a few times. The read ends 3 residues shy of where the CDR3 ends; the end is completed using the germline J gene. V and J are TRBV19 and TRBJ2-2; the match to TRBD2 covers 7 bases. This CDR3 region has 16 residues. Trimming removed 5 bases from V and 4 bases from J; junction bases left unmatched: 10. Germline CDR1 and CDR2: LNHDA and SQIVND (reference sequence). The sequenced part of the CDR3 DNA is TGTGCCAGTAGTTCCGGTGCGGGAGTAGGCACCGGGGAG. Its translation: CASSSGAGVGTGE. The whole CDR3 sequence is CASSSGAGVGTGELFF.

The CDR3 is CASSYSLRDYGELFF. The covered CDR3 bases are TGTGCCAGCAGTTATTCCCTGAGGGACTACGGGGAG. The chain uses TRBV6-2 or TRBV6-3 and TRBJ2-2; TRBD2 matches at 7 bases. Read coverage stops 3 residues before the CDR3 terminus; the germline J gene supplies the remainder. The junction had 8 bases not matched to a gene; V was cut back by 3 bases and J by 7 bases. CDR1 is MNHEY and CDR2 is SVGEGT in the germline V gene. The CDR3 covers 15 residues.

This clone was counted a few times. The CDR3 extends 3 residues past the end of the read, so its final part is completed from the germline J gene. This chain uses TRBV7-9 with TRBJ1-1, with 9 bases that match TRBD1. Germline CDR1 and CDR2: SEHNR and FQNEAQ (reference sequence). The V gene end was trimmed by 5 bases and the J gene end by 4 bases; junction bases not matched to a gene: 5. There are 14 residues in the CDR3. The CDR3 bases that were read are TGTGCCAGCAGCCAGAAGGGACAGGGCACTGAA. It specifies CASSQKGQGTE. The CDR3 reads in full as CASSQKGQGTEAFF.

Points on this clone: The read finishes 3 residues shy of the CDR3 end, and the germline J gene is used to complete it. Other DNA sequences of this sample code for an identical CDR3. The chain employs TRBV7-9 and TRBJ1-1; a weak D match, TRBD1 (5 bases). The CDR3 has 14 residues. V was shortened by 1 base and J by 4 bases, with 10 bases between the two germline ends. Germline V gene lookup returns CDR1 SEHNR and CDR2 FQNEAQ (reference sequence). The CDR3 bases that were read are TGTGCCAGCAGCTTAGTGGGGCTGGGCACTGAA. Amino acid sequence: CASSLVGLGTE. The whole CDR3 region reads CASSLVGLGTEAFF.